This T cell receptor (beta chain) was sequenced for a study of type 1 regulatory T cells. In the study overall: An in vitro protocol generated T-allo10, a Tr1-enriched, alloantigen-specific CD4 T cell product.

This CDR3 has 15 amino acids. Between the trimmed V and J ends, which lost 6 bases and 4 bases, there was a span of 17 bases. One entry per CDR3 protein results from TCRdb running MiXCR on the reads. The sample lists 60,000 to 80,000 distinct CDR3 sequences, approximately 64% seen once, with about 7.3% in the top ten. Worth noting for this clonotype: The antigen remains undetermined.

The sequence came from a human donor in good health. The sample comprised cultured T cells, either the whole culture or a sorted T cell fraction (not recorded which). Noted subset: Tr1-enriched cell product generated in vitro against host alloantigens. This chain uses TRBV12-3 or TRBV12-4 with TRBJ2-3; D is unclear. The CDR3 spells CASRTDQIISDTQYF. The CDR3 coding sequence is TGTGCCAGCAGAACCGACCAGATCATCTCAGATACGCAGTATTTT.